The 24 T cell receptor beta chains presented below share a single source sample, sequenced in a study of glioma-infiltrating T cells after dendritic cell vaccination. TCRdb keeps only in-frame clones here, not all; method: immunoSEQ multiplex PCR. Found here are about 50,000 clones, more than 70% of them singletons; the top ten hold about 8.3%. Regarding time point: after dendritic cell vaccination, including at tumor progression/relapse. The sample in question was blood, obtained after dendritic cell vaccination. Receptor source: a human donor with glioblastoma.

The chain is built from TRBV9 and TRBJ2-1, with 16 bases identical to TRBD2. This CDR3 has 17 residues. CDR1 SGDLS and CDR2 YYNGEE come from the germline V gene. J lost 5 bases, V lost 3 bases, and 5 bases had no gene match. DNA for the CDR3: TGTGCCAGCAGCGCGCCGGGACTAGCGGGGGGGAACAATGAGCAGTTCTTC. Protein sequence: CASSAPGLAGGNNEQFF. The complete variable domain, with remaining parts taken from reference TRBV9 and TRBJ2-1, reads DSGVTQTPKHLITATGQRVTLRCSPRSGDLSVYWYQQSLDQGLQFLIQYYNGEERAKGNILERFSAQQFPDLHSELNLSSLELGDSALYFCASSAPGLAGGNNEQFFGPGTRLTVL.

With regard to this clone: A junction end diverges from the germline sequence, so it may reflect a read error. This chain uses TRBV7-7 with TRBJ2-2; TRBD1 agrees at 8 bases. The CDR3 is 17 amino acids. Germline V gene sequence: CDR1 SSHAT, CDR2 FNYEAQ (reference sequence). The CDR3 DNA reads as TGTGCTAGCAGCTTAGACGGACAGGGATTGAACACCGGGGAGCTGTTTTTT. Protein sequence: CASSLDGQGLNTGELFF.

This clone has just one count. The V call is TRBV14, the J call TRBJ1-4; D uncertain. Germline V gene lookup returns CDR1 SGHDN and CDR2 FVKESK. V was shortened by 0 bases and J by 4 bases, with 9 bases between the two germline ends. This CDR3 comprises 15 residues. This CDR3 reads CASSQERESNEKLFF. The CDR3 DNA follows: TGTGCCAGCAGCCAAGAGCGAGAGAGTAATGAAAAACTGTTTTTT.

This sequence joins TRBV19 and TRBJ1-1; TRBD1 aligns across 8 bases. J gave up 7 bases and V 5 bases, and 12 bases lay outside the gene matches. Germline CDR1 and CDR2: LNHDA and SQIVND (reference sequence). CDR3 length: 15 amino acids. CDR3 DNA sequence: TGTGCCAGTAGTGGGGAAGACAGGGGTCGGATTGAAGCTTTCTTT. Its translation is CASSGEDRGRIEAFF.

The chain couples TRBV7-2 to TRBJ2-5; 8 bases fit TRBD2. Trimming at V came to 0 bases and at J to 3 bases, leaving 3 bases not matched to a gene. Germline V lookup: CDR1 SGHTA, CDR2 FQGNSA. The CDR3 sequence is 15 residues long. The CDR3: CASSLAGTREETQYF. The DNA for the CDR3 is TGTGCCAGCAGCTTAGCCGGGACTAGGGAAGAGACCCAGTACTTC.

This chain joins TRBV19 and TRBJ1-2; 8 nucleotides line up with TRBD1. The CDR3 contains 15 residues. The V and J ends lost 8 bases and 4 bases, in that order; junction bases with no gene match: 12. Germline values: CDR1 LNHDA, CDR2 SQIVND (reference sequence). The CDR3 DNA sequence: TGTGCCAGTCAAACCCCCACAGGGGGATTCTATGGCTACACCTTC. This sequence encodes CASQTPTGGFYGYTF.

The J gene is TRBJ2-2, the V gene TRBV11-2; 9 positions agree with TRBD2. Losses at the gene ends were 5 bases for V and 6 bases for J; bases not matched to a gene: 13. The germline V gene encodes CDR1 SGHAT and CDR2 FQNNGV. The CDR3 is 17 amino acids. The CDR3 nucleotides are TGTGCCAGCAGCATTAAACCGGGACTAGCCACCGCCGGGGAGCTGTTTTTT. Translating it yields CASSIKPGLATAGELFF.

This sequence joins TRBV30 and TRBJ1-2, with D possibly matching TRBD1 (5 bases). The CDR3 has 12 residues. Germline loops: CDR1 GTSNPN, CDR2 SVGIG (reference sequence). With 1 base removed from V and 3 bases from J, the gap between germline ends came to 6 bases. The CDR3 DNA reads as TGTGCCTGGAGTGGGGGGGACTATGGCTACACCTTC. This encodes CAWSGGDYGYTF. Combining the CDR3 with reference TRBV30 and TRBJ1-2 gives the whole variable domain SQTIHQWPATLVQPVGSPLSLECTVEGTSNPNLYWYRQAAGRGLQLLFYSVGIGQISSEVPQNLSASRPQDRQFILSSKKLLLSDSGFYLCAWSGGDYGYTFGSGTRLTVV.

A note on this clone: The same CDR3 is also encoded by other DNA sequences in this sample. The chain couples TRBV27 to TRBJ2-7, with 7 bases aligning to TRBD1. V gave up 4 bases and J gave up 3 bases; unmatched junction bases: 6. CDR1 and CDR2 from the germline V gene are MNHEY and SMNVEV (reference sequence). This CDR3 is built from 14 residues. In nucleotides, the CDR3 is TGTGCCAGCAGTTACAGGACAGGCGGCTACGAGCAGTACTTC. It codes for CASSYRTGGYEQYF.

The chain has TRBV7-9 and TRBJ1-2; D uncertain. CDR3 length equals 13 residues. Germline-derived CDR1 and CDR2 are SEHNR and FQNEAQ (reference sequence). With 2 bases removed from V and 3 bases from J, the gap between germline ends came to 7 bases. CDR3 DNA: TGTGCCAGCAGCTTACAGTCAGACTATGGCTACACCTTC. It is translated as CASSLQSDYGYTF. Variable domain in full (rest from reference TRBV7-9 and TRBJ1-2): DTGVSQNPRHKITKRGQNVTFRCDPISEHNRLYWYRQTLGQGPEFLTYFQNEAQLEKSRLLSDRFSAERPKGSFSTLEIQRTEQGDSAMYLCASSLQSDYGYTFGSGTRLTVV.

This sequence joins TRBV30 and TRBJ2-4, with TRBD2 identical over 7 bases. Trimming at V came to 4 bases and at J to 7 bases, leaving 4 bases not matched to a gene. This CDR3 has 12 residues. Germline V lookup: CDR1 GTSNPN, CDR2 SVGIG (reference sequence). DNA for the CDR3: TGTGCCTGGATGACCGGGAGGAACATTCAGTACTTC. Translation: CAWMTGRNIQYF.

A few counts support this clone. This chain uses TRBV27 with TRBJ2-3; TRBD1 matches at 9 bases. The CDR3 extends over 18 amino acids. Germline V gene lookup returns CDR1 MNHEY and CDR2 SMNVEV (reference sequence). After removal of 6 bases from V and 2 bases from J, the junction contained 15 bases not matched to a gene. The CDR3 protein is CASSRTSGTGKFTDTQYF. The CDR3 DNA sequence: TGTGCCAGCAGCCGTACTTCCGGGACAGGGAAATTCACAGATACGCAGTATTTT.

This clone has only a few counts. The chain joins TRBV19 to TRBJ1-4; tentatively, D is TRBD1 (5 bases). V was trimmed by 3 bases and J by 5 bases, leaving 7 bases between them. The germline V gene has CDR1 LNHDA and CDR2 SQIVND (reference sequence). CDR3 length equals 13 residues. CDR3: CASSMDTNEKLFF. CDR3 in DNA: TGTGCCAGTAGTATGGACACCAATGAAAAACTGTTTTTT. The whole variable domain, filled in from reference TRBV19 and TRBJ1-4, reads DGGITQSPKYLFRKEGQNVTLSCEQNLNHDAMYWYRQDPGQGLRLIYYSQIVNDFQKGDIAEGYSVSREKKESFPLTVTSAQKNPTAFYLCASSMDTNEKLFFGSGTQLSVL.

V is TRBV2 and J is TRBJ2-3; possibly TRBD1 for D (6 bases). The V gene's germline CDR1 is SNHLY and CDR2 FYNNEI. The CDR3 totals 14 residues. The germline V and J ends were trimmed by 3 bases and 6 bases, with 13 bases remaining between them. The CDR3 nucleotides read TGTGCCAGCAGTGAGCGGACAGTTCCCGATACGCAGTATTTT. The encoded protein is CASSERTVPDTQYF.

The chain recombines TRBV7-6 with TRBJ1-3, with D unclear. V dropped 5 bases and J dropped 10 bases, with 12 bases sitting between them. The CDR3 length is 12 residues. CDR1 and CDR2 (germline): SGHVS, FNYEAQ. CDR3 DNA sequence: TGTGCCAGCAGCCCTAGAGAGGGAACCATATATTTT. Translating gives CASSPREGTIYF.

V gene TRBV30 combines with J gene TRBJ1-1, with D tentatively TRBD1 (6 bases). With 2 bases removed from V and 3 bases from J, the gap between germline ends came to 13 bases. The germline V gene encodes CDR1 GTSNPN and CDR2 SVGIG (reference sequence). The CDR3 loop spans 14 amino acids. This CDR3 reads CAWSSPGVDTEAFF. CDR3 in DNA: TGTGCCTGGAGTTCCCCAGGGGTTGACACTGAAGCTTTCTTT. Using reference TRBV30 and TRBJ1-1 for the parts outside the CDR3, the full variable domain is SQTIHQWPATLVQPVGSPLSLECTVEGTSNPNLYWYRQAAGRGLQLLFYSVGIGQISSEVPQNLSASRPQDRQFILSSKKLLLSDSGFYLCAWSSPGVDTEAFFGQGTRLTVV.

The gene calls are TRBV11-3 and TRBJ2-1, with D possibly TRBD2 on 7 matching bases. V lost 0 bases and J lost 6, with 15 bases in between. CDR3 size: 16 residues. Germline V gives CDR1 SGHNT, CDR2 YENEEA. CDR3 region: CASSLEWGGPFNEQFF. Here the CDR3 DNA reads TGTGCCAGCAGCTTAGAATGGGGGGGGCCGTTCAATGAGCAGTTCTTC.

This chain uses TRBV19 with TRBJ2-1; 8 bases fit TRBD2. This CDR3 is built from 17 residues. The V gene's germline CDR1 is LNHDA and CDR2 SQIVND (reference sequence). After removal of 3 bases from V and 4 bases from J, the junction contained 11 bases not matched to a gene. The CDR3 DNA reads TGTGCCAGTAGTATTCCTAGTGGGCGGGGGGCATACAATGAGCAGTTCTTC. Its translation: CASSIPSGRGAYNEQFF.

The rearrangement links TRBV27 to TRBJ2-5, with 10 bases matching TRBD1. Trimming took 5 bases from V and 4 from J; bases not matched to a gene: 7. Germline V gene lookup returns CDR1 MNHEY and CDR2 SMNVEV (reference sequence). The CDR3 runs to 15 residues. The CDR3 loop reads CASSPRTGGLETQYF. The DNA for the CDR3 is TGTGCCAGCAGTCCTCGGACAGGGGGGTTAGAGACCCAGTACTTC.

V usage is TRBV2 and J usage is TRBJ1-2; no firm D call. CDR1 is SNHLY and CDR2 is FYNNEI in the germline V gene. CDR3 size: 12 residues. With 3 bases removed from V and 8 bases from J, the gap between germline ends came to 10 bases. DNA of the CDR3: TGTGCCAGCAGTGACTACTTCACGGGCTACACCTTC. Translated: CASSDYFTGYTF.

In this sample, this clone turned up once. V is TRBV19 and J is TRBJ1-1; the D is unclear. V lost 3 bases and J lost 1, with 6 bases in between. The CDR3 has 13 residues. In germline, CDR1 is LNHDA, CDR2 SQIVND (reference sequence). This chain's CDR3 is CASSIIPNTEAFF. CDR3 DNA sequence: TGTGCCAGTAGTATTATCCCGAACACTGAAGCTTTCTTT.

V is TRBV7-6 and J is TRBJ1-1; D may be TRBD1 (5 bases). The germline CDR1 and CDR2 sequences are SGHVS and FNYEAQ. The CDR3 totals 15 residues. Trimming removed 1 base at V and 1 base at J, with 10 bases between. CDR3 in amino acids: CASSLVGGGNTEAFF. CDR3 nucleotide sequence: TGTGCCAGCAGCTTAGTCGGGGGAGGGAACACTGAAGCTTTCTTT.

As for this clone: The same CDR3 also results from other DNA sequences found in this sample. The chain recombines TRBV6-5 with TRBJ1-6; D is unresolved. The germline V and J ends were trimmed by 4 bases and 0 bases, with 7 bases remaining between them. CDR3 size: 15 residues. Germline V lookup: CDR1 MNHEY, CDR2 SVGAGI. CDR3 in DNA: TGTGCCAGCAGTTTGGGCAGCTCCTATAATTCACCCCTCCACTTT. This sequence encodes CASSLGSSYNSPLHF.

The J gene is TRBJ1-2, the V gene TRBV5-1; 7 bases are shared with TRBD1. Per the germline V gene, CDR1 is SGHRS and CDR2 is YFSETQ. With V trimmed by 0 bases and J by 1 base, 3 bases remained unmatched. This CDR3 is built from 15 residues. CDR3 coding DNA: TGCGCCAGCAGCTTGGATCGGGACAGTAACTATGGCTACACCTTC. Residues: CASSLDRDSNYGYTF.